This TCR beta chain was sequenced during a study of T-cell memory formation after mild COVID-19. The CDR3 totals 18 residues. Per germline, CDR1 SGDLS and CDR2 YYNGEE. Trimming took 5 bases from V and 2 from J; bases not matched to a gene: 13. With regard to this clonotype: Its antigen is as yet unknown.

Points from the study as a whole: Confirmation of SARS-CoV-2 specificity was lacking for second-wave clones peaking day 37. Mainly CM and EM harbored the contracting CD4+ clones; mainly EMRA harbored the CD8+ ones.

TCRdb reprocessed the 5' RACE reads via MiXCR and lists one record per CDR3 protein. The table records a few hundred thousand distinct CDR3 sequences, roughly 20% of them present only once. This receptor was identified in an adult woman who had mild COVID-19 (a few samples of this study predate the infection). Cell type and time point are not known. The rearrangement links TRBV9 to TRBJ2-2, with 9 positions matching TRBD2. Sequenced input: PBMCs or a T cell subset sorted from them (not recorded which). The CDR3 DNA reads TGTGCCAGCAGGGATGACTTCTTGACTAGCGGAAACACCGGGGAGCTGTTTTTT. Translated: CASRDDFLTSGNTGELFF.